This entry concerns a single TCR beta chain. Recruitment covered about two dozen US areas and drew participants whose ages spanned about 18 to 100 years. In Cohort 3, a recovered donor had either two negative PCRs, clearance, or symptom resolution. The data are from a study of blood T cell repertoires in COVID-19. Study overall: T cells, B-cell-depleted T cells, or PBMCs supplied cDNA or gDNA.

V was pared by 7 bases and J by 4 bases, with 19 bases between. This CDR3 is 14 amino acids long. Germline lookup yields CDR1 SQVTM and CDR2 ANQGSEA. In the authors' methods: How many nucleated cells were present was estimated from reference gene primer amplification. Profiled with immunoSEQ multiplex PCR; TCRdb holds only in-frame clones, not every one. D and trimming come from the DNA, and the V and J calls and clone size come from that table. The table records 310,000 or so clones, 70% to 90% of them present only once. The sequence was collected from a woman under 40 who had recovered from COVID-19. Specimen: PBMCs or T cells enriched from blood (not recorded which). The rearrangement uses TRBV29-1 and TRBJ1-2; D not certain. The CDR3 region has the DNA TGCAGCGCGAGTAAAGCGGTCGGAATCTATGGCTACACCTTC. This codes for CSASKAVGIYGYTF.